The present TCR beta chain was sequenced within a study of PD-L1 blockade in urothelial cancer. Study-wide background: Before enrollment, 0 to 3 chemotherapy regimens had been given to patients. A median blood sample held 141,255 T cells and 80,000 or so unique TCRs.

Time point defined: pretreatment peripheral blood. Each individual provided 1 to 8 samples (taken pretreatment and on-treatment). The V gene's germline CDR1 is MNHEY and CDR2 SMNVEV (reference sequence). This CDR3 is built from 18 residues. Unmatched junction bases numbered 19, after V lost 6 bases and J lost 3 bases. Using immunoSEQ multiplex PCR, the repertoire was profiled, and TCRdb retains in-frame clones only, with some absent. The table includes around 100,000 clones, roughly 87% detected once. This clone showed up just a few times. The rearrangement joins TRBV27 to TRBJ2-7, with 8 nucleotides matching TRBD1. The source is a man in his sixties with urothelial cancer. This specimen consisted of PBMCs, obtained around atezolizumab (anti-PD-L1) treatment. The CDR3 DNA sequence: TGTGCCAGCAGCCCATTTTACCCTAGGAGGACAGGGTTCTACGAGCAGTACTTC. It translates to CASSPFYPRRTGFYEQYF.